One sample yielded the 12 T cell receptor beta chains listed below, sequenced in a study of cytomegalovirus exposure and HLA in healthy donors. PCR was performed using 60 Vbeta and 13 Jbeta primers. Sequencing was performed with immunoSEQ multiplex PCR; in TCRdb, only in-frame clones are kept and a portion is missing. The table lists tens of thousands of clones. The sample was PBMCs. These receptor sequences come from a woman in her thirties or forties in good health and CMV-seropositive.

The chain links TRBV4-2 to TRBJ1-4; no clear D gene. CDR1 and CDR2 from the germline V gene are LGHNA and YNFKEQ. This CDR3 region has 13 residues. The ends were cut back, 3 bases at V and 7 bases at J, with 9 bases in the middle. The CDR3 DNA is TGTGCCAGCAGCCAGCGGGAAGCTGAAAAACTGTTTTTT. This encodes CASSQREAEKLFF.

The CDR3 region is CATRAGTSVKVVQFF. CDR3 nucleotide sequence: TGTGCCACCAGGGCCGGGACTAGCGTAAAGGTGGTGCAGTTCTTC. The rearrangement uses TRBV6-6 and TRBJ2-1; 10 bases are shared with TRBD2. V shed 10 bases and J 12 bases; nucleotides not matched to a gene: 18. The CDR3 runs to 15 residues. Germline values: CDR1 MNHNY, CDR2 SVGAGI (reference sequence).

V and J are TRBV4-1 and TRBJ2-5; 12 nucleotides line up with TRBD2. Germline assignment: CDR1 MGHRA and CDR2 YSYEKL. There are 18 residues in the CDR3. Trimming took 3 bases from V and 0 from J; bases not matched to a gene: 8. DNA for the CDR3: TGCGCCAGCAGCCACGCCCTAGCGGGAGGGGGGTACCAAGAGACCCAGTACTTC. Amino acids: CASSHALAGGGYQETQYF.

The chain joins TRBV6-6 to TRBJ2-1, with TRBD1 matching over 9 bases. The germline V gene encodes CDR1 MNHNY and CDR2 SVGAGI (reference sequence). The J segment lost 7 bases and the V segment lost 1 base, leaving 5 bases of the junction unmatched. The CDR3 spans 15 residues. This CDR3 reads CASSYWTGDVNEQFF. The CDR3 DNA reads as TGTGCCAGCAGTTACTGGACAGGGGATGTAAATGAGCAGTTCTTC.

The J gene is TRBJ1-1, the V gene TRBV27; maybe TRBD1 (5 bases). V was clipped by 5 bases and J by 1 base, with 8 bases between them. Per germline, CDR1 MNHEY and CDR2 SMNVEV (reference sequence). This CDR3 contains 13 residues. CDR3 protein: CASSPQGNTEAFF. CDR3 DNA: TGTGCCAGCAGTCCCCAGGGGAACACTGAAGCTTTCTTT.

The V and J genes are TRBV6-5 and TRBJ2-7, with TRBD1 as a possible D gene (6 bases). Deletions cut 6 bases from V and 2 bases from J, with 8 bases between. Germline CDR1 MNHEY, CDR2 SVGAGI. CDR3 size: 12 residues. The CDR3 loop is CASRTGAYEQYF. As DNA, the CDR3 is TGTGCCAGCAGGACAGGCGCCTACGAGCAGTACTTC.

The chain employs TRBV19 and TRBJ1-5, with 8 bases that match TRBD1. The V gene's germline CDR1 is LNHDA and CDR2 SQIVND (reference sequence). This CDR3 comprises 17 residues. With V trimmed by 1 base and J by 2 bases, 7 bases remained unmatched. CDR3 sequence (DNA): TGTGCCAGTAGTATAGCCGAGACAGGGGAGGGCAATCAGCCCCAGCATTTT. Translating it yields CASSIAETGEGNQPQHF.

The genes are TRBV5-1 and TRBJ1-5; unclear D gene. CDR1 and CDR2 from the germline V gene are SGHRS and YFSETQ. Trimming took 4 bases from V and 5 from J, leaving 10 bases between them. The CDR3 extends over 13 amino acids. The CDR3 DNA reads TGCGCCAGCAGCATCGTCCCCGATCAGCCCCAGCATTTT. As protein: CASSIVPDQPQHF.

The rearrangement uses TRBV27 and TRBJ2-7, with D possibly matching TRBD1 (5 bases). V was pared by 4 bases and J by 3 bases, with 13 bases between. Germline V gene lookup returns CDR1 MNHEY and CDR2 SMNVEV (reference sequence). The CDR3 runs 14 residues. CDR3 protein: CASSSRQTIYEQYF. The CDR3 coding sequence is TGTGCCAGCAGTTCGCGACAGACAATCTACGAGCAGTACTTC.

Here the CDR3 reads CAWASLTSGREQYF. In DNA form, the CDR3 reads TGTGCCTGGGCTTCGCTGACTAGCGGTAGAGAGCAGTACTTC. The rearrangement uses TRBV30 and TRBJ2-7, with TRBD2 matching 9 bases. With V trimmed by 5 bases and J by 7 bases, 12 bases remained unmatched. This CDR3 is 14 amino acids long. Germline V gene data show CDR1 as GTSNPN and CDR2 as SVGIG (reference sequence).

The genes are TRBV5-8 and TRBJ2-3, with TRBD2 matching 10 bases. CDR1 SGHTS and CDR2 YDEGEE come from the germline V gene. CDR3 length: 14 residues. V trimming: 0 bases; J trimming: 5 bases; junction bases outside the gene matches: 0. The CDR3 DNA sequence: TGTGCCAGCAGCTTGGGGACTAGCGGAGATACGCAGTATTTT. Encoded protein: CASSLGTSGDTQYF.

The genes are TRBV2 and TRBJ2-7; 8 nucleotides line up with TRBD2. Unmatched junction bases numbered 4, after V lost 6 bases and J lost 0 bases. Germline-derived CDR1 and CDR2 are SNHLY and FYNNEI. This CDR3 is built from 14 residues. CDR3 sequence: CASRVSGNSYEQYF. The CDR3 nucleotides read TGTGCCAGCAGGGTTAGCGGGAACTCCTACGAGCAGTACTTC.